This TCR beta chain was obtained from a study of T cell responses to AZD1222 COVID-19 vaccine. The study's findings and limits: Within unmutated variant regions lay the reported targets of nearly half of spike-specific TCRs. Repertoire collection took place solely once the T cell response had peaked.

Trimming removed 4 bases at V and 2 bases at J, with 6 bases between. This CDR3 is built from 12 residues. Per germline, CDR1 SEHNR and CDR2 FQNEAQ (reference sequence). Turning to this clone: The antigen remains unidentified.

Method: immunoSEQ multiplex PCR; TCRdb's copy keeps in-frame clones and lacks some. Among roughly 120,000 clones listed, about 90% were seen once. The chain has TRBV7-9 and TRBJ2-7; D remains ambiguous. The source material was peripheral blood, sampled on day 0 of AZD1222 vaccination. The TCR sequence derives from an adult in good health. The CDR3 here is CASSSHAYEQYF. For the CDR3, the DNA is TGTGCCAGCAGCTCCCACGCCTACGAGCAGTACTTC.